This T cell receptor beta chain was sequenced during a study of shared clonotypes between healthy human individuals (dated by TCRdb to between 2020 and 2021). Describing the broader study: The cohort comprised two women and a few men aged 18 to 49 years. For each donor, three plates each were used for CD4 naive and CD4 memory, two plates were used for CD8 naive, and one plate was used for CD8 memory. Leukapheresis yielded between about 0.8 and 9.5 billion PBMCs per donor. Blood TCR repertoires of 5 or 6 healthy adults were deeply sequenced to estimate repertoire size and the extent of clonotype sharing between individuals. Libraries were prepared and TCR repertoires were sequenced by different laboratories using diverse techniques, in order to increase sequencing depth and limit assay-specific biases. The research as a whole found: Incomplete sequencing was indicated by rarefaction of sorted-subset datasets, despite the large sequencing depth. Naive subsets generally had larger estimated clonotype richness than memory subsets did. Across a few donors, around 5.4% of naive CD4, 3% to 4% of naive CD8, roughly 2.3% of memory CD4, and roughly 0.41% of memory CD8 clonotypes were shared. Sampling was restricted to blood, and TCR repertoires in tissue are likely to differ from TCR repertoires in blood. Compared with non-shared clonotypes, the clonotypes found in all four sorted-subset donors had higher generation probabilities. Pairwise subsampling led to the expectation that sequencing depth would affect the degree of clonotype sharing among donors. The small number of donors limited the genetic and exposure-history diversity represented.

The CDR3 runs 16 residues from the cysteine to the phenylalanine. Of the read, only the CDR3 DNA is kept; its 48 bases are in frame from base 1. V and J are trimmed by 0 bases and 0 bases, and the gene matches miss 3 bases of the junction. The germline V gene yields SGHTS for CDR1 and YDEGEE for CDR2. This clone was recorded once. Its antigen is still unknown. Base qualities are not recorded, but no much larger clone differs from it by a single base. Using the deep immunoSEQ assay, multiplex PCR amplified TCR CDR3 regions from genomic DNA. Extracted genomic DNA from each cell subset was spread evenly across all wells of several immunoSEQ 96-well plates, with each plate serving as a replicate. For sorted subsets, approximately 200 ng of genomic DNA, equivalent to 25,000 to 35,000 T cell genomes, went into each replicate PCR. Purified libraries were measured with a Qubit 3.0 fluorometer, size-checked on a Bioanalyzer 2100, and measured again with the KAPA Library Quantification kit. Every immunoSEQ 96-well plate was sequenced on a separate single-read 150-cycle Illumina NextSeq 550 flow cell. The study's processing was this. Because the immunoSEQ output included only junctional sequences and no quality scores, the filtering could not be the same as the filtering used for full-length reads. Sequences were annotated with PyIR, a Python wrapper for IgBLAST v1.9, using IMGT germline references to assign V/J genes and CDR3. Reads were removed for weak V/J assignments (E-value above 1e-6), missing CDR3, stop codons, out-of-frame junctions, or ambiguous translated residues. A V3J clonotype was defined by an identical inferred V gene, J gene, and CDR3 amino acid sequence. The percentage overlap between two repertoires was calculated by dividing the number of shared unique clonotypes by the size of the smaller repertoire. Richness of each repertoire was evaluated using RTK rarefaction, the Chao1 estimator, and Recon v2.1 estimates of unobserved clonotypes. For all TCRbeta clonotypes obtained by the gDNA method from a few donors, generation probabilities were computed with OLGA. TCRdb mirrors the immuneACCESS table, restricted to in-frame sequences. Some clones are absent from its copies; in checked studies, under half trace to an unresolved V gene, and the reason for the others is unknown. V, J and clone size are taken as reported in that table, and D and trimming were inferred from the DNA itself. The sample profile shows over a million clones; approximately 78% of them were found once. In total, the top ten clones hold about 0.52% of the sample.

The donors were healthy, HIV-negative adults with no recently reported acute infections or vaccinations. Every donor was a Caucasian adult residing in Nashville, Tennessee, USA. CD4+ T cells were enriched by magnetic negative selection; naive cells were then positively selected on CD45RA, and the negative fraction formed the memory subset. Blood was collected by leukapheresis, and PBMCs were isolated by Ficoll-Histopaque density gradient centrifugation and then cryopreserved in liquid nitrogen vapor phase. Analytical flow cytometry was used to check the purity and quantity of each magnetically sorted T cell population. From each sorted fraction, genomic DNA was isolated and quantified by UV absorbance on a Nanodrop 2000c.

The TCR originated in a man younger than 35 in good health. Some clones in this sample may be carry-over from other donors' samples. The receptor chain draws on TRBV5-8 and TRBJ2-3; 8 bases in the junction line up with TRBD1. The sequencing input was memory CD4+ T cells from PBMCs. Taken with the paper, the label for cell subset or site translates to: CD45RA-negative fraction. The nucleotide sequence reads TGTGCCAGCAGCTTGGGGGACAGGCAGAGCACAGATACGCAGTATTTT. Its product reads: CASSLGDRQSTDTQYF.